This T cell receptor beta chain emerged from a study of T cells in Graves' hyperthyroidism and ophthalmopathy. Looking at the study overall: Peripheral blood was secured at the point of initial diagnosis, before any treatment. The study's findings and limits: Most thyroid clonotypes expanded above 0.001 were also detected in blood. Ophthalmopathy was separated from stable hyperthyroidism by a 13 V-J model.

This clonotype was found many times. Its antigen is currently unknown. Amplification of TCR beta CDR3 regions was performed using RNA transcripts as template. RT-PCR in the first round (using the HTBI primer set) targeted the TCR CDR3. TCRdb recomputed calls from the multiplex PCR reads with MiXCR, one row per CDR3 protein. The sample gives more than 300,000 distinct CDR3 sequences, approximately 18% of which show up once; around 35% is in the top ten. V trimming: 6 bases; J trimming: 2 bases; junction bases outside the gene matches: 7. The germline V gene encodes CDR1 DFQATT and CDR2 SNEGSKA (reference sequence). The CDR3 runs 13 residues.

The V and J genes are TRBV20-1 and TRBJ2-7; 7 bases align to TRBD2. This clonotype originated in a woman aged 25 to 39 with Graves' hyperthyroidism that later progressed to Graves' ophthalmopathy. Sequenced: blood. Here the CDR3 reads CSARRLAAYEQYF. The CDR3 nucleotides are TGCAGTGCCCGCCGGCTAGCGGCCTACGAGCAGTACTTC.